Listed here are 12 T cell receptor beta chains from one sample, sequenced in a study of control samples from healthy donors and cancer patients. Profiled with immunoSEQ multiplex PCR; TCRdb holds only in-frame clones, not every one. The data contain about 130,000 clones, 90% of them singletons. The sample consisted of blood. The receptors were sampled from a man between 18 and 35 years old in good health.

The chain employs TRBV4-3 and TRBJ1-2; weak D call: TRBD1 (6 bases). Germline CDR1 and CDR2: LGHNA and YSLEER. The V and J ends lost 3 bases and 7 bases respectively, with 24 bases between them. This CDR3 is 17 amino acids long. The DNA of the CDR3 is TGCGCCAGCAGCCAGGATCAACAGGGACACAAGGTCCGTGGCTACACCTTC. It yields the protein CASSQDQQGHKVRGYTF.

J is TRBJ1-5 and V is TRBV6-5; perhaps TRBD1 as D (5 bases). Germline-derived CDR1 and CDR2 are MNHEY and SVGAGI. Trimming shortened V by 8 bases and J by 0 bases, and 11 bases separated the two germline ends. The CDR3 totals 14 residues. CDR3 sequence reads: CASYRDRSNQPQHF. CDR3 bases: TGTGCCAGCTATCGGGACCGTAGCAATCAGCCCCAGCATTTT.

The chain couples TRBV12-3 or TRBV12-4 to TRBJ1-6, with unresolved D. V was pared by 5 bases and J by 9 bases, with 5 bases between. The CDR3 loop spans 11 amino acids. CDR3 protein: CASSNGSPLHF. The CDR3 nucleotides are TGTGCCAGCAGTAATGGTTCACCCCTCCACTTT.

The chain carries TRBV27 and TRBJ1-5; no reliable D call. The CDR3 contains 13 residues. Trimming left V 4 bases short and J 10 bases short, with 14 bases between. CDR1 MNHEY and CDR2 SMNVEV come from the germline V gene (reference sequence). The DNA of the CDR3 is TGTGCCAGCAGTTCAGGACGGCCCCCACCCCAGCATTTT. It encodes CASSSGRPPPQHF.

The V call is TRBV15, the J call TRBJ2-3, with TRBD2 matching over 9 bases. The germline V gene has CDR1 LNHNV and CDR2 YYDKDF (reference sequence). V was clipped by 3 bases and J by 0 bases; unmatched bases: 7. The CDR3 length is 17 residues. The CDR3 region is CATSRDRAGGSTDTQYF. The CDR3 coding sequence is TGTGCCACCAGCAGGGACCGAGCGGGGGGTAGCACAGATACGCAGTATTTT.

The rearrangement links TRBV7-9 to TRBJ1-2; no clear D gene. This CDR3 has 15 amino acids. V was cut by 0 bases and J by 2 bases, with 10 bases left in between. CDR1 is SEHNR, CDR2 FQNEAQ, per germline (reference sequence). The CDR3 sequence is CASSLAAGGNYGYTF. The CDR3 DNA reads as TGTGCCAGCAGCTTAGCGGCGGGAGGGAACTATGGCTACACCTTC.

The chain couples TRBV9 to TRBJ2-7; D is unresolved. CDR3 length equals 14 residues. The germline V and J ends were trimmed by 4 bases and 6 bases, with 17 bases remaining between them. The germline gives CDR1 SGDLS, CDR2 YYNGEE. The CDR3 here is CASSLSTQVSEQYF. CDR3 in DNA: TGTGCCAGCAGCCTTAGTACGCAGGTCTCCGAGCAGTACTTC.

The CDR3 region is CASSDSGREGPYNEQFF. The CDR3 DNA reads TGTGCCAGCAGTGACTCGGGGCGGGAGGGCCCATACAATGAGCAGTTCTTC. The rearrangement uses TRBV6-4 and TRBJ2-1; 9 bases match TRBD2. The V gene's germline CDR1 is MRHNA and CDR2 SNTAGT. V gave up 0 bases and J gave up 4 bases; unmatched junction bases: 7. The CDR3 spans 17 residues.

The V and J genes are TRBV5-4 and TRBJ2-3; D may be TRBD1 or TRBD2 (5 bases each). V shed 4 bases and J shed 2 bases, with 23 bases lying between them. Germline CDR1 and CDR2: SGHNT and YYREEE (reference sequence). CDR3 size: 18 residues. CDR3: CASSQPSGPRSNTDTQYF. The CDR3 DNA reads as TGTGCCAGCAGCCAACCCTCGGGACCCCGCTCAAACACAGATACGCAGTATTTT.

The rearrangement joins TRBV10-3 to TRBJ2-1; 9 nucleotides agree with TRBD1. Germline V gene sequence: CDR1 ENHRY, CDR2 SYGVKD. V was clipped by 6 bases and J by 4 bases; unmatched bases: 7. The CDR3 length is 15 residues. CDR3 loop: CAIRMTGTGYNEQFF. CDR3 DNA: TGTGCCATCAGGATGACCGGGACAGGGTACAATGAGCAGTTCTTC.

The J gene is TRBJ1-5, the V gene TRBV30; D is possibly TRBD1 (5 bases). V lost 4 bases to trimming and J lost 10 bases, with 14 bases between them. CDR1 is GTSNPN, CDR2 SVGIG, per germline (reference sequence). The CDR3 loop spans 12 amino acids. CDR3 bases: TGTGCCTGGAACACGGACAATAGACCCCAGCATTTT. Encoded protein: CAWNTDNRPQHF.

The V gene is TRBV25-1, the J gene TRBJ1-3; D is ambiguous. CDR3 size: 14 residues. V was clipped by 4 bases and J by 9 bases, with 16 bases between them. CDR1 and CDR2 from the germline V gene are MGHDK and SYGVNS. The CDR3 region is CASSVLEGSGTIYF. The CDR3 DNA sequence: TGTGCCAGCAGTGTCCTGGAGGGCTCCGGCACCATATATTTT.